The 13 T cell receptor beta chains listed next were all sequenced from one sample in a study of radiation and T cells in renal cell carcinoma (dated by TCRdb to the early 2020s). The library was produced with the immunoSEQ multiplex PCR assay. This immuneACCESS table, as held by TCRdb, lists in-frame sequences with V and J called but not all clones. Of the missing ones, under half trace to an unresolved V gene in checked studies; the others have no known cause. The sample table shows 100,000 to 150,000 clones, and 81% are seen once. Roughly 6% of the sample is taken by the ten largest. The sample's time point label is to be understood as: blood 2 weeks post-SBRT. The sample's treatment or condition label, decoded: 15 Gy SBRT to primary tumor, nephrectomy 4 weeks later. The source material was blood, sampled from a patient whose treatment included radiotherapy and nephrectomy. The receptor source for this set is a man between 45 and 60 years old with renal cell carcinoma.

CDR3 loop: CASHTGDRYNEQFF. The CDR3 DNA sequence: TGTGCCAGCCACACAGGAGACAGATACAATGAGCAGTTCTTC. This sequence joins TRBV6-1 and TRBJ2-1; TRBD1 might be the D (5 bases). The CDR3 length is 14 residues. Germline V CDR1 and CDR2: MNHNS, SASEGT. Trimming removed 8 bases at V and 4 bases at J, with 15 bases between.

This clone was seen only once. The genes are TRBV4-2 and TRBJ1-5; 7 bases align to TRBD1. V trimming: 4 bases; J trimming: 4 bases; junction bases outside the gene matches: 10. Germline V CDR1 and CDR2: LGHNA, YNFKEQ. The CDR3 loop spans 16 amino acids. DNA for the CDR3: TGTGCCAGCAGCCCCACACGGGGACAGTCAAATCAGCCCCAGCATTTT. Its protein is CASSPTRGQSNQPQHF.

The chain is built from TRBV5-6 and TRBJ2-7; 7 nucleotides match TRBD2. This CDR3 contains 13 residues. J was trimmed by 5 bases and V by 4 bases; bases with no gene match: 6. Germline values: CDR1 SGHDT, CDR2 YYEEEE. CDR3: CASSRTSSDEQYF. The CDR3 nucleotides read TGTGCCAGCAGCCGGACTAGTAGCGACGAGCAGTACTTC.

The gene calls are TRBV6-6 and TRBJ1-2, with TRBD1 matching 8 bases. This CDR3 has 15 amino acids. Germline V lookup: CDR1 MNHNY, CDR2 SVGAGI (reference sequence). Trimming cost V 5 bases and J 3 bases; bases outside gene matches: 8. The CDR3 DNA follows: TGTGCCAGCAGTCATACCGAGGACAGGGACTATGGCTACACCTTC. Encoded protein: CASSHTEDRDYGYTF.

The CDR3 reads CASKVTSGSMELFF. CDR3 nucleotide sequence: TGCGCCAGCAAAGTCACTAGCGGGAGTATGGAGCTGTTTTTT. The rearrangement joins TRBV5-1 to TRBJ2-2; 11 nucleotides agree with TRBD2. The CDR3 has 14 residues. Germline V CDR1 and CDR2: SGHRS, YFSETQ. Unmatched junction bases numbered 8, after V lost 6 bases and J lost 10 bases. The variable domain in full, with the rest retrieved from reference TRBV5-1 and TRBJ2-2, is KAGVTQTPRYLIKTRGQQVTLSCSPISGHRSVSWYQQTPGQGLQFLFEYFSETQRNKGNFPGRFSGRQFSNSRSEMNVSTLELGDSALYLCASKVTSGSMELFFGEGSRLTVL.

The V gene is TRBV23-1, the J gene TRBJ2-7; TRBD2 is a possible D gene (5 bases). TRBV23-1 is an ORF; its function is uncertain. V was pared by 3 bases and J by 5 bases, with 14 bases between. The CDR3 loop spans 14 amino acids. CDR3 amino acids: CASSHLGLDDEQYF. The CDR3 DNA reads TGCGCCAGCAGTCACCTCGGACTGGACGACGAGCAGTACTTC.

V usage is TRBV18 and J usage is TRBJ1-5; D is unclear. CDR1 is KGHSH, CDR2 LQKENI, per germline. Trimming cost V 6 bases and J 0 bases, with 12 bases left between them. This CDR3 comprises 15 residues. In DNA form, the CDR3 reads TGTGCCAGCTCTCCGGACGTAGATAGCAATCAGCCCCAGCATTTT. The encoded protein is CASSPDVDSNQPQHF.

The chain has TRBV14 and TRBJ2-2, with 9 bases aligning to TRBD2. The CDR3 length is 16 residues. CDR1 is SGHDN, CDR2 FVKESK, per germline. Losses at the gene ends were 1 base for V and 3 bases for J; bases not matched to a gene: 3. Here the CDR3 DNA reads TGTGCCAGCAGCCAAGTCGCGGGGGGGGACACCGGGGAGCTGTTTTTT. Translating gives CASSQVAGGDTGELFF. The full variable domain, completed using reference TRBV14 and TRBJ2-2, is EAGVTQFPSHSVIEKGQTVTLRCDPISGHDNLYWYRRVMGKEIKFLLHFVKESKQDESGMPNNRFLAERTGGTYSTLKVQPAELEDSGVYFCASSQVAGGDTGELFFGEGSRLTVL.

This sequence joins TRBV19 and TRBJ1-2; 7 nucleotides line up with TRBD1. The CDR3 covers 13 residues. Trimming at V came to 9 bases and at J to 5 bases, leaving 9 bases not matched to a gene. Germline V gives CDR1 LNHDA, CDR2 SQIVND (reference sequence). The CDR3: CASAVTGYYGYTF. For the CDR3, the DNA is TGTGCCAGCGCTGTGACAGGGTATTATGGCTACACCTTC.

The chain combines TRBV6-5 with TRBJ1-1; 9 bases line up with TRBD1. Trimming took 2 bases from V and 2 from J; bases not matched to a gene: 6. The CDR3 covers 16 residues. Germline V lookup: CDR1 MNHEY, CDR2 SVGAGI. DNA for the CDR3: TGTGCCAGCAGTTACCGCAACAGGGGGCGTAACACTGAAGCTTTCTTT. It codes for CASSYRNRGRNTEAFF.

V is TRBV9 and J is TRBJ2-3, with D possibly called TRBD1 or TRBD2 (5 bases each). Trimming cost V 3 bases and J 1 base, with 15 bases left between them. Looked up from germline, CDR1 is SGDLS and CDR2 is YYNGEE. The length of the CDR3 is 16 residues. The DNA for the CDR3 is TGTGCCAGCAGCGCTCAGTGGGGGTTAGGCACAGATACGCAGTATTTT. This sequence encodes CASSAQWGLGTDTQYF.

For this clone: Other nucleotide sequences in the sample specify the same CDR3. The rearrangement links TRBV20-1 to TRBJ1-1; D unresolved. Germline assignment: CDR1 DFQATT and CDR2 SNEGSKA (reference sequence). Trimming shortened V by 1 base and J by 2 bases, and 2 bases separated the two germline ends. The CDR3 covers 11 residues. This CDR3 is CSARGNTEAFF. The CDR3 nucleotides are TGCAGTGCTAGAGGAAACACTGAAGCTTTCTTT.

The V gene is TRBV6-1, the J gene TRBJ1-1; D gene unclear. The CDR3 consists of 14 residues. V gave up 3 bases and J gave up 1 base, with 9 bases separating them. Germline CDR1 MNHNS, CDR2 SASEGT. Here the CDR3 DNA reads TGTGCCAGCAGTGACCCCTCTTGGAACACTGAAGCTTTCTTT. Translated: CASSDPSWNTEAFF.